This T cell receptor (beta chain) was captured by sequencing in a study of blood T cell repertoires in COVID-19. Study in general: The samples span acute and convalescent COVID-19 from the United States, Italy and Spain.

V lost 8 bases and J lost 5; bases outside the gene matches: 12. Germline V gene sequence: CDR1 MNHEY, CDR2 SVGAGI. CDR3 length: 15 residues. In the study's own analysis: Nucleated cell number was recorded as an estimate derived from reference gene primer amplification. Libraries were prepared by immunoSEQ multiplex PCR; TCRdb keeps only in-frame clonotypes and omits some of them. Clone size and V and J calls were adopted from that table, with D and trimming inferred from the DNA. The repertoire holds approximately 68,000 clones, with roughly nine tenths as singletons. The chain carries TRBV6-5 and TRBJ2-3, with 8 positions matching TRBD2. Sequenced material: peripheral blood. The TCR comes from a woman aged 55 to 70 with acute or convalescent COVID-19. As DNA, the CDR3 is TGTGCCAGCCGCCCCCGGCGGGGGGCAGGAGATACGCAGTATTTT. Protein product: CASRPRRGAGDTQYF.